This T cell receptor beta chain was sequenced for a study of radiation and T cells in renal cell carcinoma (dated by TCRdb to the early 2020s). The study in broad terms: Samples were obtained from a clinical trial, in which 15 Gy stereotactic body radiation therapy was delivered to primary renal cell carcinomas and nephrectomy was performed 4 weeks later. A total of 50 to 60 samples underwent TCR beta sequencing, made up of 25 or so tumors and roughly 27 peripheral blood samples. A total of 4 million to 5 million unique CDR3 nucleotide sequences, encoding 2.5 million to 3 million unique CDR3 amino acid sequences, were found across all 50 or so samples. The investigation overall reported the following: Tracking of blood repertoire dynamics stopped at approximately four weeks after treatment, with no follow-up past that point. Top tumor clonotypes rose in blood from baseline to 2 weeks post-radiation, then contracted by 4 weeks, suggesting transient expansion of tumor-resident clones. With a single-armed trial design, the study had no way to address how radiation dose or scheduling affects the TCR repertoire. No pretreatment tumor biopsies were available, so the baseline intratumoral presence of clonotypes could not be determined.

CDR1 and CDR2, looked up from the germline V gene, are SGDLS and YYNGEE. At the junction V is shortened by 3 bases and J by 5 bases; bases outside the gene matches: 8. Its CDR3 holds 15 amino acids, cysteine through phenylalanine. CDR3 DNA is the only sequence kept; it has 45 bases, read in frame from the first base. The sample's time point label, in plain terms: baseline pretreatment blood. The intended sense of this specimen's treatment or condition label: 15 Gy SBRT to primary tumor, nephrectomy 4 weeks later. Serial peripheral blood from radiation-treated patients was sampled at baseline, 2 weeks and 4 weeks after SBRT to track tumor-enriched clonotypes. Every patient's renal cell carcinoma showed clear cell pathology. The QIAamp DNA Blood Mini Kit (Qiagen) was used to prepare genomic DNA for TCR sequencing. The analyses included just those samples that passed every quality control check. As regards this clone: Its antigen is unknown. No base quality information exists; no much larger clone differs at one position.

TCR beta libraries were generated from genomic DNA with the immunoSEQ kit, following the manufacturer's recommendations. For library preparation, a first multiplex PCR was performed with proprietary primers, followed by a second PCR in which unique barcodes were added, and bead cleanups were performed after each round. A positive control reaction and a negative control reaction, both provided in the kit, were run with every batch of samples. The final libraries were assessed on an Agilent 4200 TapeStation D1000 ScreenTape, pooled by volume, and quantified by qPCR. Sequencing was performed on an Illumina NextSeq500 using a MidOutput 150-cycle cartridge, with 156 Read1 cycles, 15 Index1 cycles, and the kit custom primers. The pooled library was loaded at 0.95 to 1 pM with around 20% PhiX control spiked in. The paper's processing steps were these. Vendor-processed data were analyzed in R, and a clonotype was defined as all T cells sharing the same CDR3 nucleotide sequence. In the clone abundance analyses, frequencies were normalized to the 10,000 most abundant clones in each sample. Public T cell clones, averaging fewer than five per sample, were removed before analysis. An abundance difference of at least 32-fold between compartments was the criterion for calling clonotypes tumor-enriched or baseline blood-enriched. A beta-binomial differential abundance model was applied to find clonotypes that expanded or contracted between blood time points. The Baroni-Urbani and Buser coefficient was used to measure tumor-blood repertoire similarity, and groups were compared with two-tailed Wilcoxon tests in R. TCRdb took over this immuneACCESS table, retaining in-frame rearrangements with V and J assigned. Such tables are incomplete; in checked studies, under half of the missing clones stem from an unresolved V gene, and the remainder is unexplained. For V, J and clone size, that table is used; D and trimming come from the DNA. This sample has 100,000 to 150,000 clones in its table, and approximately 78% of those were observed once. Around 3% of the sample is in the top ten clones.

The chain is encoded by TRBV9 joined to TRBJ1-1; 9 central nucleotides agree with TRBD1. The source material was blood, sampled from a patient whose treatment included radiotherapy and nephrectomy. This receptor was obtained from a woman aged 55-75 years with renal cell carcinoma. The bases read TGTGCCAGCAGCGCTCACCGGACAGGGGATACTGAAGCTTTCTTT. This sequence encodes CASSAHRTGDTEAFF.